The T cell receptor (beta chain) under discussion was sequenced for a study of STAT5B mutations in CD4+ large granular lymphocyte leukemia. After removal of 0 bases from V and 8 bases from J, the junction contained 3 bases not matched to a gene. The CDR3 extends over 13 amino acids. The germline gives CDR1 SGHVS, CDR2 FQNEAQ. Generated by immunoSEQ multiplex PCR, the TCRdb table keeps only in-frame clones and is missing some. The sample holds about 32,000 clones, roughly 70% seen once. As regards this clone: What it recognizes is unknown.

Whole-study findings and limits: Patient CD4-sorted repertoires looked more clonal than healthy CD4+ repertoires, even without putative leukemic clones.

The rearrangement uses TRBV7-8 and TRBJ1-2, with 7 bases identical to TRBD1. The sample comprised CD4+ T cells from blood buffy coats. The source of this sequence is a human donor in good health. The CDR3 sequence: CASSLARDRGYTF. The CDR3 region has the DNA TGTGCCAGCAGCTTAGCGCGGGACAGAGGCTACACCTTC. Together with reference TRBV7-8 and TRBJ1-2, the CDR3 gives the full variable domain: GAGVSQSPRYKVAKRGQDVALRCDPISGHVSLFWYQQALGQGPEFLTYFQNEAQLDKSGLPSDRFFAERPEGSVSTLKIQRTQQEDSAVYLCASSLARDRGYTFGSGTRLTVV.